These 17 T cell receptor beta chains came from one sample sequenced in a study of cytomegalovirus exposure and HLA in healthy donors. Libraries were prepared by immunoSEQ multiplex PCR; TCRdb keeps only in-frame clonotypes and omits some of them. The table lists about 73,000 clones, about 95% of them singletons. The sequenced sample was PBMCs. These receptors originate from a woman between 18 and 29 years old in good health and CMV-seronegative.

The rearrangement uses TRBV12-5 and TRBJ2-7, with D possibly matching TRBD2 (6 bases). Germline CDR1 and CDR2: LGHNT and FRNRAP. V was trimmed by 6 bases and J by 2 bases, leaving 20 bases between them. The CDR3 totals 16 residues. CDR3 nucleotides: TGTGCTAGTGGCGCCATTTTGGGGACTGATCCCTACGAGCAGTACTTC. As protein: CASGAILGTDPYEQYF.

The chain couples TRBV5-1 to TRBJ1-5; D call uncertain. Germline V gene lookup returns CDR1 SGHRS and CDR2 YFSETQ. There are 13 residues in the CDR3. Trimming cost V 2 bases and J 6 bases, with 9 bases left between them. For the CDR3, the DNA is TGCGCCAGCAGCTTTTGGACTGGTCAGCCCCAGCATTTT. This gives the protein CASSFWTGQPQHF.

This rearrangement joins TRBV10-3 to TRBJ2-3; 13 nucleotides match TRBD2. CDR3 length equals 18 residues. Germline V gene sequence: CDR1 ENHRY, CDR2 SYGVKD. Trimming at V came to 5 bases and at J to 5 bases, leaving 13 bases not matched to a gene. CDR3: CAISWTSGSSIVGDTQYF. CDR3 in DNA: TGTGCCATCAGTTGGACTAGCGGGAGTTCGATAGTAGGAGATACGCAGTATTTT.

This rearrangement joins TRBV10-2 to TRBJ2-7; 10 nucleotides line up with TRBD1. Germline V gene data show CDR1 as WSHSY and CDR2 as SAAADI. J gave up 4 bases and V 10 bases, and 7 bases lay outside the gene matches. This CDR3 comprises 13 residues. The CDR3 coding sequence is TGCGCCACCTCGACAGGGGGCCAGTACGAGCAGTACTTC. Encoded protein: CATSTGGQYEQYF.

V gene TRBV29-1 combines with J gene TRBJ2-5; 7 nucleotides align to TRBD1. The ends lost 4 bases at V and 4 bases at J; junction bases unmatched: 9. CDR1 and CDR2 from the germline V gene are SQVTM and ANQGSEA. The CDR3 covers 14 residues. CDR3 nucleotides: TGCAGCGTTGGAGGGGCAGGGGGATTAGAGACCCAGTACTTC. It yields the protein CSVGGAGGLETQYF.

The genes are TRBV9 and TRBJ1-6; 11 positions agree with TRBD1. The V gene end was trimmed by 0 bases and the J gene end by 10 bases; junction bases not matched to a gene: 0. The length of the CDR3 is 14 residues. Germline V gene lookup returns CDR1 SGDLS and CDR2 YYNGEE. In nucleotides, the CDR3 is TGTGCCAGCAGCGTAGGGGACAGGGGGTCACCCCTCCACTTT. Translated, it gives CASSVGDRGSPLHF.

The V gene is TRBV5-6, the J gene TRBJ1-2; D uncertain. The V and J ends lost 0 bases and 6 bases respectively, with 6 bases between them. Germline V gene data show CDR1 as SGHDT and CDR2 as YYEEEE. This CDR3 contains 12 residues. This CDR3 reads CASSLGADGYTF. The DNA of the CDR3 is TGTGCCAGCAGCTTGGGGGCAGATGGCTACACCTTC.

This clone was seen just once. V gene TRBV28 combines with J gene TRBJ1-6; 7 positions match TRBD1. Unmatched junction bases numbered 8, after V lost 7 bases and J lost 11 bases. CDR1 and CDR2 (germline): MDHEN, SYDVKM. The CDR3 consists of 13 residues. In DNA form, the CDR3 reads TGTGCCAGCACTCGGACAGGCACTCCACCCCTCCACTTT. Translation gives CASTRTGTPPLHF.

In this sample, this clone turned up a few times. The gene calls are TRBV7-9 and TRBJ2-7; TRBD2 matches 10 bases. Per the germline V gene, CDR1 is SEHNR and CDR2 is FQNEAQ (reference sequence). Trimming took 5 bases from V and 3 from J; bases not matched to a gene: 13. There are 17 residues in the CDR3. CDR3 DNA: TGTGCCAGCAGCCCGCTTTGGGGGGGACTAGCGTTCTACGAGCAGTACTTC. This sequence encodes CASSPLWGGLAFYEQYF.

V gene TRBV5-6 combines with J gene TRBJ1-4, with a weak D call TRBD1 (5 bases). V was clipped by 4 bases and J by 3 bases, with 13 bases between them. From germline, CDR1 is SGHDT and CDR2 YYEEEE. This CDR3 contains 15 residues. CDR3 residues: CASSPGHVANEKLFF. The CDR3 nucleotides are TGTGCCAGCAGCCCAGGGCATGTAGCTAATGAAAAACTGTTTTTT.

This clone was picked up one time. The CDR3 nucleotides read TGTGCCAGCAGGGGGACATTAGCCAAAAACATTCAGTACTTC. It translates to CASRGTLAKNIQYF. The chain joins TRBV28 to TRBJ2-4, with a possible D match to TRBD1 (6 bases). Germline V gives CDR1 MDHEN, CDR2 SYDVKM. The CDR3 loop spans 14 amino acids. V gave up 6 bases and J gave up 0 bases, with 9 bases separating them.

This rearrangement joins TRBV9 to TRBJ2-7; a possible D gene is TRBD2 (5 bases). Germline V gene lookup returns CDR1 SGDLS and CDR2 YYNGEE. This CDR3 region has 14 residues. V was clipped by 4 bases and J by 5 bases, with 16 bases between them. The CDR3 is CASSMAGVNDEQYF. Written as DNA, the CDR3 is TGTGCCAGCAGCATGGCGGGTGTTAACGACGAGCAGTACTTC. Drawing the rest from reference TRBV9 and TRBJ2-7, the complete variable domain is DSGVTQTPKHLITATGQRVTLRCSPRSGDLSVYWYQQSLDQGLQFLIQYYNGEERAKGNILERFSAQQFPDLHSELNLSSLELGDSALYFCASSMAGVNDEQYFGPGTRLTVT.

CDR3 coding DNA: TGTGCCAGCAGCTTAAGGGGTGTTAGCTCCCAAGAGACCCAGTACTTC. Protein sequence: CASSLRGVSSQETQYF. The chain employs TRBV7-9 and TRBJ2-5, with D possibly matching TRBD1 (5 bases). In germline, CDR1 is SEHNR, CDR2 FQNEAQ (reference sequence). V lost 2 bases, J lost 1 base, and 14 bases lay in between. The CDR3 contains 16 residues.

The chain uses TRBV19 and TRBJ1-2, with a possible D match to TRBD1 (6 bases). V lost 9 bases to trimming and J lost 6 bases, with 14 bases between them. CDR1 and CDR2 (germline): LNHDA, SQIVND (reference sequence). This CDR3 region has 12 residues. CDR3 loop: CARQGLAHGYTF. CDR3 sequence (DNA): TGTGCCAGACAGGGATTGGCTCATGGCTACACCTTC.

V usage is TRBV10-3 and J usage is TRBJ2-7, with D hard to call. The length of the CDR3 is 13 residues. Germline loops: CDR1 ENHRY, CDR2 SYGVKD. V was clipped by 2 bases and J by 3 bases, with 8 bases between them. The CDR3 region is CAISENDIYEQYF. CDR3 in DNA: TGTGCCATCAGTGAGAATGACATCTACGAGCAGTACTTC.

The V call is TRBV6-5, the J call TRBJ2-7, with a weak D call TRBD2 (6 bases). V was shortened by 6 bases and J by 6 bases, with 12 bases between the two germline ends. CDR3 length equals 12 residues. Looked up from germline, CDR1 is MNHEY and CDR2 is SVGAGI. For the CDR3, the DNA is TGTGCCAGCAGCGAGAGGGGAGGCGAGCAGTACTTC. Its protein is CASSERGGEQYF.

The rearrangement joins TRBV4-1 to TRBJ2-2, with D possibly TRBD2 on 5 matching bases. Germline CDR1 reads MGHRA; CDR2 reads YSYEKL. The length of the CDR3 is 14 residues. The V and J ends lost 2 bases and 4 bases respectively, with 8 bases between them. The CDR3 coding sequence is TGCGCCAGCAGCCAAAGGGCGGGCACCGGGGAGCTGTTTTTT. Protein: CASSQRAGTGELFF.